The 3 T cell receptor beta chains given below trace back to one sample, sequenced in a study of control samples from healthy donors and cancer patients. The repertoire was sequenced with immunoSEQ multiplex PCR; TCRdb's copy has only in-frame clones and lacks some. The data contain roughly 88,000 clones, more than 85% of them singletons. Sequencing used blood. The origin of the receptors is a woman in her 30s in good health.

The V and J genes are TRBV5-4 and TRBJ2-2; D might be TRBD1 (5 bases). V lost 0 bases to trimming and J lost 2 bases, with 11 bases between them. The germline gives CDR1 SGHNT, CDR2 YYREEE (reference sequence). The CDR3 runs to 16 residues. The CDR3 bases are TGTGCCAGCAGCTTGGCAACAGGCTTCAACACCGGGGAGCTGTTTTTT. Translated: CASSLATGFNTGELFF.

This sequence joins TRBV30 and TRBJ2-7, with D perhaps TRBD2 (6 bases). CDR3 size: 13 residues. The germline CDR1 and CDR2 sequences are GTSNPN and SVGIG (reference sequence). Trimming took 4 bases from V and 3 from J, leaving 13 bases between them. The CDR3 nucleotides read TGTGCCTGGAAAGGCGGGGCGGGCTACGAGCAGTACTTC. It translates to CAWKGGAGYEQYF. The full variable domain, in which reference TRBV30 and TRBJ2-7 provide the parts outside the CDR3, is SQTIHQWPATLVQPVGSPLSLECTVEGTSNPNLYWYRQAAGRGLQLLFYSVGIGQISSEVPQNLSASRPQDRQFILSSKKLLLSDSGFYLCAWKGGAGYEQYFGPGTRLTVT.

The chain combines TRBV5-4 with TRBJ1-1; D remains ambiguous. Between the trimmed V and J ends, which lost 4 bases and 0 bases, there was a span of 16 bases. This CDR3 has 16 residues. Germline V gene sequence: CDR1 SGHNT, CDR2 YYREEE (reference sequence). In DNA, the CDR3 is TGTGCCAGCAGCCCGGGTTTCGCGGGGATGAACACTGAAGCTTTCTTT. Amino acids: CASSPGFAGMNTEAFF.